These T cell receptor beta chains were read from a single sample in a study of cytomegalovirus exposure and HLA in healthy donors. This table comes from immunoSEQ multiplex PCR, and its TCRdb copy is limited to in-frame clones, with some not included. The sample carries about 190,000 clones, over 60% recorded once. Sample: PBMCs. The receptor set was obtained from a woman in her thirties or forties in good health and CMV-seronegative. The CDR3 runs from the conserved cysteine through the conserved F or W. The order of the fields is clone size, D gene, V gene, J gene, CDR3 protein, CDR3 DNA. The D gene is left open where the match is weak. Clone size is given for some rows only: seen once, a few or many times, or a class if the clone is expanded.

-	-	TRBV29-1	TRBJ2-1	CACIAGNEQFF	TGCGCGTGTATAGCCGGCAATGAGCAGTTCTTC
-	TRBD1	TRBV6-5	TRBJ1-2	CASKPPGQLGYTF	TGTGCCAGCAAACCCCCGGGACAGCTTGGCTACACCTTC
-	TRBD1	TRBV27	TRBJ1-1	CASSRRDRDTEAFF	TGTGCCAGCAGTCGGAGGGACAGGGACACTGAAGCTTTCTTT
-	-	TRBV10-3	TRBJ2-7	CAIRGKEGLPYEQYF	TGTGCCATCAGGGGCAAGGAGGGACTTCCCTACGAGCAGTACTTC
-	-	TRBV5-1	TRBJ2-7	CASSPRGVPHEQYF	TGCGCCAGCAGCCCCAGGGGGGTTCCTCACGAGCAGTACTTC
once	-	TRBV7-3	TRBJ1-1	CASSLLRNTEAFF	TGTGCCAGCAGCTTACTACGGAACACTGAAGCTTTCTTT
-	-	TRBV7-9	TRBJ1-2	CSSSLDRDSNFYTF	TGTTCCAGCAGCTTGGACCGGGACTCAAACTTCTACACCTTC
-	-	TRBV11-3	TRBJ2-2	CASSFRGWDTGELFF	TGTGCCAGCAGCTTCAGGGGATGGGACACCGGGGAGCTGTTTTTT
-	TRBD1	TRBV27	TRBJ1-2	CASSLRAGGGYGYTF	TGTGCCAGCAGTTTAAGGGCAGGGGGCGGCTATGGCTACACCTTC
once	-	TRBV19	TRBJ2-3	CASSIVADTDTQYF	TGTGCCAGTAGTATAGTTGCAGACACAGATACGCAGTATTTT
-	-	TRBV27	TRBJ2-7	CASSYQGSYEQYF	TGTGCCAGCAGTTATCAGGGTTCGTACGAGCAGTACTTC
few	-	TRBV27	TRBJ2-5	CASIGQGYAGETQYF	TGTGCCAGCATAGGGCAAGGATACGCGGGAGAGACCCAGTACTTC
-	TRBD1	TRBV2	TRBJ1-1	CASKRNRVGQRNTEAFF	TGTGCCAGCAAGAGGAATCGCGTGGGACAGAGGAACACTGAAGCTTTCTTT
-	-	TRBV30	TRBJ1-2	CAWSKGGYGYTF	TGTGCCTGGAGTAAGGGGGGGTATGGCTACACCTTC
-	-	TRBV15	TRBJ1-4	CATSRGYGVGEKLFF	TGTGCCACCAGCAGAGGGTACGGGGTAGGGGAAAAACTGTTTTTT
once	TRBD2	TRBV5-1	TRBJ2-1	CASSLEGRERVDEQFF	TGCGCCAGCAGCTTGGAGGGGCGGGAGCGTGTAGATGAGCAGTTCTTC
-	TRBD1	TRBV19	TRBJ1-1	CASSNRGQGIGDTEAFF	TGTGCCAGTAGTAACAGGGGGCAAGGGATAGGGGACACTGAAGCTTTCTTT
-	-	TRBV2	TRBJ1-5	CASSGGERQPQHF	TGTGCCAGCTCGGGGGGCGAGCGTCAGCCCCAGCATTTT
-	TRBD1	TRBV9	TRBJ2-1	CASSRSGTGASYNEQFF	TGTGCCAGCAGCAGGTCCGGGACAGGGGCTTCCTACAATGAGCAGTTCTTC
-	-	TRBV6-6	TRBJ1-1	CASSGGGTEAFF	TGTGCCAGCAGTGGGGGAGGCACTGAAGCTTTCTTT
once	-	TRBV5-6	TRBJ1-1	CASSLGGGSMNTEAFF	TGTGCCAGCAGCTTGGGGGGGGGCTCTATGAACACTGAAGCTTTCTTT
-	-	TRBV21-1	TRBJ1-1	CASRTTGQPLFHRNTEAFF	TGTGCCAGCAGAACAACCGGACAGCCTCTTTTTCATCGGAACACTGAAGCTTTCTTT
-	-	TRBV20-1	TRBJ2-1	CSAVSFDEQFF	TGCAGTGCTGTCTCCTTCGATGAGCAGTTCTTC
-	-	TRBV6-5	TRBJ2-1	CASSYSRVVEQFF	TGTGCCAGCAGTTACTCAAGAGTAGTTGAGCAGTTCTTC
-	TRBD1	TRBV5-1	TRBJ2-7	CASSSGQGSYEQYF	TGCGCCAGCAGCAGTGGACAGGGATCCTACGAGCAGTACTTC
-	-	TRBV11-3	TRBJ2-5	CASGSSPETQYF	TGTGCCAGCGGCTCGAGTCCAGAGACCCAGTACTTC
-	TRBD2	TRBV10-3	TRBJ2-1	CAISDPGLAGIEQFF	TGTGCCATCAGTGACCCTGGACTAGCGGGAATTGAGCAGTTCTTC
-	TRBD2	TRBV11-3	TRBJ2-3	CASSPGTSGILDTQYF	TGTGCCAGCAGCCCCGGGACTAGCGGGATCTTGGATACGCAGTATTTT
once	-	TRBV15	TRBJ1-2	CATSRDGARANYGYTF	TGTGCCACCAGCAGAGATGGGGCCAGGGCGAACTATGGCTACACCTTC
-	-	TRBV5-4	TRBJ1-3	CASSSTQGAWETIYF	TGTGCCAGCAGCTCGACACAGGGAGCGTGGGAGACCATATATTTT
-	-	TRBV11-3	TRBJ1-5	CASSLGTSPQHF	TGTGCCAGCAGCTTAGGTACCAGTCCCCAGCATTTT
few	-	TRBV7-2	TRBJ2-3	CASSLAVAGTDTQYF	TGTGCCAGCAGCCTAGCTGTAGCGGGCACAGATACGCAGTATTTT
-	-	TRBV11-3	TRBJ2-5	CASSFHLGAGGKETQYF	TGTGCCAGCAGTTTCCATTTAGGCGCGGGTGGCAAAGAGACCCAGTACTTC
-	-	TRBV29-1	TRBJ1-1	CSVVASFTPDGGNTEAFF	TGCAGCGTTGTCGCCTCCTTTACCCCAGACGGAGGGAACACTGAAGCTTTCTTT
-	-	TRBV27	TRBJ1-1	CASSLRRGTEAFF	TGTGCCAGCAGTCTCCGAAGGGGCACTGAAGCTTTCTTT
few	-	TRBV27	TRBJ2-7	CASSRGGTPYEQYF	TGTGCCAGCAGTCGTGGGGGGACCCCCTACGAGCAGTACTTC
once	TRBD1	TRBV7-9	TRBJ1-1	CASSSPGGYSEAFF	TGTGCCAGCAGCTCTCCAGGGGGCTATTCTGAAGCTTTCTTT
-	TRBD2	TRBV5-4	TRBJ2-1	CASSPPGGLYNEQFF	TGTGCCAGCAGCCCCCCGGGAGGACTTTACAATGAGCAGTTCTTC
few	-	TRBV9	TRBJ2-1	CASSVTGGNGEQFF	TGTGCCAGCAGCGTAACAGGTGGAAACGGTGAGCAGTTCTTC
-	-	TRBV2	TRBJ2-2	CAGSEGHGTGELFF	TGTGCCGGCAGTGAGGGACACGGGACCGGGGAGCTGTTTTTT
-	TRBD1	TRBV5-1	TRBJ1-1	CASSLGQPLAPNTEAFF	TGCGCCAGCAGCCTGGGACAGCCCTTAGCTCCGAACACTGAAGCTTTCTTT
once	-	TRBV5-1	TRBJ1-3	CASSLTTSGNTIYF	TGCGCCAGCAGCCTAACTACATCTGGAAACACCATATATTTT
-	-	TRBV7-2	TRBJ2-5	CASSLALHQETQYF	TGTGCCAGCAGCTTAGCGCTACACCAAGAGACCCAGTACTTC
once	-	TRBV7-2	TRBJ2-1	CASSFTGSSYNEQFF	TGTGCCAGCAGCTTTACGGGAAGCTCCTACAATGAGCAGTTCTTC
-	-	TRBV28	TRBJ2-1	CASSFLTNEQFF	TGTGCCAGCAGTTTTCTAACCAATGAGCAGTTCTTC
-	TRBD1	TRBV6-5	TRBJ1-1	CASSPGQGTEAFF	TGTGCCAGCAGTCCGGGACAGGGGACTGAAGCTTTCTTT
-	TRBD2	TRBV15	TRBJ2-5	CATSRAWGGRETQYF	TGTGCCACCAGCAGGGCTTGGGGGGGGAGAGAGACCCAGTACTTC
-	TRBD2	TRBV6-6	TRBJ2-1	CASSSNSGRANEQFF	TGTGCCAGCAGTTCAAATAGCGGGAGGGCCAATGAGCAGTTCTTC